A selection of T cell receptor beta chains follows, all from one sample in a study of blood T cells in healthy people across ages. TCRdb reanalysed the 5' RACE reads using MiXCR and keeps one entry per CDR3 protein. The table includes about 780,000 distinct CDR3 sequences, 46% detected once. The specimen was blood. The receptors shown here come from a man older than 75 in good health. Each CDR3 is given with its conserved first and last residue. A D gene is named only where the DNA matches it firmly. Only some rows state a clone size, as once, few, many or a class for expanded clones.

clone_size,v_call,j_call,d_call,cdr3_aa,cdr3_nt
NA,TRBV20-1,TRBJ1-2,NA,CSARDYPASGYTF,TGCAGTGCTAGAGATTATCCAGCCTCTGGCTACACCTTC
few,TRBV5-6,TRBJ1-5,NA,CASSSSNFSNQPQHF,TGTGCCAGCAGTTCGAGCAACTTTAGCAATCAGCCCCAGCATTTT
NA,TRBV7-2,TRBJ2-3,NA,CASSATGHTDTQYF,TGTGCCAGCAGCGCGACAGGCCACACAGATACGCAGTATTTT
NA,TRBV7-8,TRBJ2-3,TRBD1,CASSQRDSSTDTQYF,TGTGCCAGCAGCCAAAGGGACAGCAGCACAGATACGCAGTATTTT
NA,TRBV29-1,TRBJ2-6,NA,CSVDFIGTNVLTF,TGCAGCGTTGACTTCATAGGGACCAACGTCCTGACTTTC
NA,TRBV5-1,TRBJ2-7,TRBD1,CAAADRREYEQYF,TGCGCCGCCGCGGACAGGCGTGAGTACGAGCAGTACTTC
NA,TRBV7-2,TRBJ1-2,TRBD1,CASSPGQGAFYYGYTF,TGTGCCAGCAGCCCGGGACAGGGGGCTTTTTACTATGGCTACACCTTC
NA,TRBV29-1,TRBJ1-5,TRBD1,CSVRTGISNQPQHF,TGCAGCGTAAGGACAGGGATAAGCAATCAGCCCCAGCATTTT
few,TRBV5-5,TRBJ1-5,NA,CASSVDRGSGNQPQHF,TGTGCCAGCAGCGTCGATCGGGGAAGCGGCAATCAGCCCCAGCATTTT
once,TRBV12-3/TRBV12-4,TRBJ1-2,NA,CASSSGGQYYGYTF,TGTGCCAGCAGTTCGGGCGGGCAGTACTATGGCTACACCTTC
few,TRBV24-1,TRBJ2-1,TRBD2,CATSENIGGTIPNEQFF,TGTGCCACCAGTGAGAACATCGGTGGGACTATCCCCAATGAGCAGTTCTTC
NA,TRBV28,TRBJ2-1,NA,CASSPQVFGPFF,TGTGCCAGCAGTCCACAGGTTTTCGGTCCGTTCTTC
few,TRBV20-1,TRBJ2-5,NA,CSARYSPSETQYF,TGCAGTGCTAGATATAGCCCCAGTGAGACCCAGTACTTC
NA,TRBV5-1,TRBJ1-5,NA,CASSMVPLEGGSQPQHF,TGCGCCAGCAGCATGGTCCCTCTTGAAGGGGGGAGTCAGCCCCAGCATTTT
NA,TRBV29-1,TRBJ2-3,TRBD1,CSVEERTGTSDTQYF,TGCAGCGTTGAAGAGAGGACAGGTACTTCCGATACGCAGTATTTT
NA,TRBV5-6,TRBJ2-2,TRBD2,CASSYLAGANTGELFF,TGTGCCAGCAGCTATCTAGCGGGAGCGAACACCGGGGAGCTGTTTTTT
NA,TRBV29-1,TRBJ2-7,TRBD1,CSVEVTGKIDEQYF,TGCAGCGTTGAGGTGACAGGGAAGATCGACGAGCAGTACTTC
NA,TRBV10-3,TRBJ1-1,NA,CAISESGINTEAFF,TGTGCCATCAGTGAGTCGGGAATAAACACTGAAGCTTTCTTT
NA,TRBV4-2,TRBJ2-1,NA,CASSQDLSTPYNEQFF,TGTGCCAGCAGCCAAGATCTGAGCACACCCTACAATGAGCAGTTCTTC
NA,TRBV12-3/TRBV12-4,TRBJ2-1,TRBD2,CASSFTSGSDEQFF,TGTGCCAGCAGCTTCACTAGCGGGAGTGATGAGCAGTTCTTC
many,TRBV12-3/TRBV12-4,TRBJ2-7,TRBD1,CASSRTGSSSYEQYF,TGTGCCAGCAGTCGGACAGGGTCCAGCTCCTACGAGCAGTACTTC
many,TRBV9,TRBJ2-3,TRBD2,CASSGLSGASTDTQYF,TGTGCCAGCAGTGGTCTTAGCGGGGCTAGCACAGATACGCAGTATTTT
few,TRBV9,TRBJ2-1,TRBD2,CASSVPGEASGSPNEQFF,TGTGCCAGCAGCGTCCCCGGAGAGGCTAGCGGGAGTCCAAATGAGCAGTTCTTC
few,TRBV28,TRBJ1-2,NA,CASSTTQKTGVYGYTF,TGTGCCAGCAGCACCACCCAAAAAACAGGCGTCTATGGCTACACCTTC
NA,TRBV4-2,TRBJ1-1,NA,CASSQEGSEAFF,TGTGCCAGCAGCCAGGAAGGCAGTGAAGCTTTCTTT
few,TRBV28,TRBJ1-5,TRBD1,CASSISGTGLNQPQHF,TGTGCCAGCAGTATCTCCGGGACAGGGCTCAATCAGCCCCAGCATTTT
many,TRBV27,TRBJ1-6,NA,CASSFRETTRSPLHF,TGTGCCAGCAGTTTTAGGGAAACGACGCGATCACCCCTCCACTTT
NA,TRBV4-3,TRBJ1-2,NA,CASSPAHLGYGYTF,TGCGCCAGCAGCCCGGCCCATCTTGGGTATGGCTACACCTTC
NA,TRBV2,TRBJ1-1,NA,CASRGQPNTEAFF,TGTGCCAGCAGGGGCCAGCCTAACACTGAAGCTTTCTTT
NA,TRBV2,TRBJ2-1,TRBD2,CASSAGTSAYNEQFF,TGTGCCAGCAGCGCCGGGACTAGCGCTTACAATGAGCAGTTCTTC
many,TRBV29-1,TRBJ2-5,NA,CSVRGSRGETQYF,TGCAGCGTTCGAGGAAGCAGGGGAGAGACCCAGTACTTC
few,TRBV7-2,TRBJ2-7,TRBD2,CASSYTSGRHLSYEQYF,TGTGCCAGCAGCTATACTAGCGGGCGCCACCTATCCTACGAGCAGTACTTC
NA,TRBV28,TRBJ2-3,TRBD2,CASTDRTGLAGAFTDTQYF,TGTGCCAGCACCGATAGGACGGGACTAGCGGGAGCCTTCACAGATACGCAGTATTTT
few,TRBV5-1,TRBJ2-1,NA,CASRRRGLDSKISYNEQFF,TGCGCCAGCAGGAGGAGGGGTCTAGATTCAAAAATCTCCTACAATGAGCAGTTCTTC
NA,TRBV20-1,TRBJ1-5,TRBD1,CSATGGAGNQPQHF,TGCAGTGCAACAGGGGGCGCCGGCAATCAGCCCCAGCATTTT
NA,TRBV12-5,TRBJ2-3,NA,CASGLWGTDTQYF,TGTGCTAGTGGTTTATGGGGAACAGATACGCAGTATTTT
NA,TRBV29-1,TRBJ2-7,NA,CSVAEGKAYEQYF,TGCAGCGTTGCTGAAGGGAAGGCCTACGAGCAGTACTTC
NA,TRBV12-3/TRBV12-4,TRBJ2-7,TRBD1,CASSAPGGYNEQYF,TGTGCCAGCAGTGCTCCAGGGGGCTACAATGAGCAGTACTTC
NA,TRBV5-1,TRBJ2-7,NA,CASSLAGGQREQYF,TGCGCCAGCAGCTTGGCGGGTGGACAGCGCGAGCAGTACTTC
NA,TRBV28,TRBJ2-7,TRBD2,CASSARRGGGPHEQYF,TGTGCCAGCAGTGCCCGCCGCGGGGGAGGACCCCACGAGCAGTACTTC
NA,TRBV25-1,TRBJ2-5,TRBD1,CASSESATGGWEQYF,TGTGCCAGCAGTGAATCCGCGACAGGGGGCTGGGAGCAGTACTTC
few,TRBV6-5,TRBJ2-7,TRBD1,CASSYSRTGIYEQYF,TGTGCCAGCAGTTACTCCCGGACAGGGATTTACGAGCAGTACTTC
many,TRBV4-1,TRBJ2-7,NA,CASSQDRQRWYF,TGCGCCAGCAGCCAAGATCGACAGAGATGGTACTTC
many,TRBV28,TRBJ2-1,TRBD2,CATATGGAHEQFF,TGTGCCACGGCTACCGGGGGGGCGCATGAGCAGTTCTTC
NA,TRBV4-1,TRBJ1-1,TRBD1,CASNSQGGTEAFF,TGCGCCAGCAATTCACAGGGGGGTACTGAAGCTTTCTTT
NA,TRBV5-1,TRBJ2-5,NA,CASSEGVEETQYF,TGCGCCAGCAGCGAGGGGGTCGAGGAGACCCAGTACTTC
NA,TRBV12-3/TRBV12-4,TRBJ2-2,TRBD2,CASSTSAGVLNTGELFF,TGTGCCAGCAGTACCTCAGCGGGAGTACTCAACACCGGGGAGCTGTTTTTT
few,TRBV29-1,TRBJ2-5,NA,CSVDVWDGSQQYF,TGCAGCGTTGATGTTTGGGACGGATCTCAGCAGTACTTC
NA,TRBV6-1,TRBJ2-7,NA,CASSSPYNEQYF,TGTGCCAGCAGTTCCCCATACAATGAGCAGTACTTC
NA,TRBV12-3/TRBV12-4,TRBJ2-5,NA,CASSTPWTNQETQYF,TGCGCCAGCAGCACCCCATGGACTAACCAAGAGACCCAGTACTTC
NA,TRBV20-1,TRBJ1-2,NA,CSARVAEHYGYTF,TGCAGTGCTAGAGTGGCGGAGCACTATGGCTACACCTTC
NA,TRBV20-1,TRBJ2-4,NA,CSASGGTGINEQYF,TGCAGTGCCTCAGGAGGGACCGGGATCAATGAGCAGTACTTC
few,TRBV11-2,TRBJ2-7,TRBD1,CASSDGTGGEQYF,TGTGCCAGCAGCGACGGGACAGGGGGGGAGCAGTACTTC
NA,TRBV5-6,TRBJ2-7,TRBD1,CASSYGTGQYEQYF,TGTGCCAGCAGCTACGGGACAGGGCAGTACGAGCAGTACTTC
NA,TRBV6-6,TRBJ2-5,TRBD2,CASSYPSSGGALKTQYF,TGTGCCAGCAGTTACCCTTCGAGCGGGGGGGCTCTGAAGACCCAGTACTTC